This is a list of T cell receptor beta chains from one sample in a study of cytomegalovirus exposure and HLA in healthy donors. Generated by immunoSEQ multiplex PCR, the TCRdb table keeps only in-frame clones and is missing some. The table includes some 150,000 clones, about 79% detected once. The sequenced material came from PBMCs. Every receptor here comes from a female donor in good health and CMV-seropositive. Both conserved end residues are part of each CDR3. The D gene is left open where the match is weak. Clone sizes are given selectively: once, few, many, or a class where the clone is expanded.

j_call,d_call,v_call,clone_size,cdr3_nt,cdr3_aa
TRBJ2-5,-,TRBV5-8,-,TGTGCCAGCAGCTTGGAGCCAGCGGAGACCCAGTACTTC,CASSLEPAETQYF
TRBJ2-5,-,TRBV2,-,TGTGCCAGCGGGGGGGACAACAAACGGACCCAGTACTTC,CASGGDNKRTQYF
TRBJ1-6,TRBD1,TRBV6-5,-,TGTGCCAGCACCGACAGGGTGGAATCACCCCTCCACTTT,CASTDRVESPLHF
TRBJ2-7,TRBD1,TRBV5-1,-,TGTGCCAGCAGCCCATCGACAGGGAGCCACGAGCAGTACTTC,CASSPSTGSHEQYF
TRBJ1-4,TRBD1,TRBV7-9,-,TGTGCCAGCAGCTTACTTCAGGGGGTTAATGAAAAACTGTTTTTT,CASSLLQGVNEKLFF
TRBJ1-5,-,TRBV7-9,once,TGTGCCAGCAGCTTGGGAGGGGGCAATCAGCCCCAGCATTTT,CASSLGGGNQPQHF
TRBJ1-3,-,TRBV5-6,few,TGTGCCAGCAGCCTGTCAGTTCTCTCTGGAAACACCATATATTTT,CASSLSVLSGNTIYF
TRBJ1-1,-,TRBV5-1,-,TGCGCCAGCAGCTTGCTGGGGAGGGCCACTGAAGCTTTCTTT,CASSLLGRATEAFF
TRBJ2-1,TRBD1,TRBV27,-,TGTGCCAGCCGGGGACAGGGGGACAATGAGCAGTTCTTC,CASRGQGDNEQFF
TRBJ1-4,TRBD1,TRBV7-9,few,TGTGCCAGCAGCCCATGGACAGGGATTGAAAAACTGTTTTTT,CASSPWTGIEKLFF
TRBJ2-1,-,TRBV6-5,-,TGTGCCAGCAGCCAAGCTAGTTTTCACAATGAGCAGTTCTTC,CASSQASFHNEQFF
TRBJ1-6,-,TRBV5-5,-,TGTGCCAGCAGCTTTTCAGCGCCCAATTCACCCCTCCACTTT,CASSFSAPNSPLHF
TRBJ2-5,-,TRBV14,-,TGTGCCAGCAGCCAGGGCCGCAAACAAGAGACCCAGTACTTC,CASSQGRKQETQYF
TRBJ2-7,TRBD2,TRBV7-9,-,TGTGCCAGCAGCTTGGGTTCGGGACTAGCGGGAGGCCCCTACGAGCAGTACTTC,CASSLGSGLAGGPYEQYF
TRBJ2-1,-,TRBV5-6,-,TGTGCCAGCAGCGCGCAGACTAGTTTACCTGAGCAGTTCTTC,CASSAQTSLPEQFF
TRBJ1-3,TRBD1,TRBV6-5,-,TGTGCCAGCAGTTCTACAGGGGGCATTGGAAACACCATATATTTT,CASSSTGGIGNTIYF
TRBJ1-2,TRBD1,TRBV16,-,TGTGCCAGCATCCCTCGGACAGGGGGTTTAGGCTACACCTTC,CASIPRTGGLGYTF
TRBJ2-7,TRBD1,TRBV11-2,few,TGTGCCAGCAGCTTTGGGCAGGGGGATTCCTACGAGCAGTACTTC,CASSFGQGDSYEQYF
TRBJ2-7,TRBD2,TRBV6-1,few,TGTGCCAGCAGTGGTGGACTAGCCTCCTACGAGCAGTACTTC,CASSGGLASYEQYF
TRBJ2-7,-,TRBV9,-,TGTGCCAGCAGCGTAGGATCAGGGATTAAGAGCTACGAGCAGTACTTC,CASSVGSGIKSYEQYF
TRBJ1-4,-,TRBV5-7,-,TGTGCCAGCAGCCCGCCCGGGACATACTTCGAAAAACTGTTTTTT,CASSPPGTYFEKLFF
TRBJ2-1,TRBD2,TRBV6-5,once,TGTGCCAGCAGTGTTAGCGGGGGGGCCCGCAATGAGCAGTTCTTC,CASSVSGGARNEQFF
TRBJ2-4,-,TRBV15,once,TGTGCCACCAGCAGAGATCCTAGTCTGGACATTCAGTACTTC,CATSRDPSLDIQYF
TRBJ2-7,TRBD2,TRBV10-3,-,TGTGCCATCAGGACTAGCTCCGGCGAGCAGTACTTC,CAIRTSSGEQYF
TRBJ1-2,-,TRBV10-3,-,TGTGCCATCAGTGAGTATCAGGAAAGACCTTATGGCTACACCTTC,CAISEYQERPYGYTF
TRBJ2-5,-,TRBV9,-,TGTGCCAGCTCCCCCGGTTGGGAGACCCAGTACTTC,CASSPGWETQYF
TRBJ1-1,-,TRBV5-1,-,TGCGCCAGCAGCTTGCCGGCCGGATCGGGTGATGAAGCTTTCTTT,CASSLPAGSGDEAFF
TRBJ2-7,-,TRBV7-9,-,TGTGCCAGCAGCTTAGCGAGGGCCGCTGTGGACTTC,CASSLARAAVDF
TRBJ1-1,-,TRBV6-1,few,TGTGCCAGCAGTTTATTCCGGAACACTGAAGCTTTCTTT,CASSLFRNTEAFF
TRBJ2-1,TRBD2,TRBV6-1,-,TGTGCCAGCAGTGATCTAGGGCTAGCGGGACTAACCTACAATGAGCAGTTCTTC,CASSDLGLAGLTYNEQFF
TRBJ1-5,-,TRBV30,-,TGTGCCTGGAGTGGGGAGGGCAATCAGCCCCAGCATTTT,CAWSGEGNQPQHF
TRBJ2-5,-,TRBV6-6,-,TGTGCCACTTCGCCCGGGGGAGAGACCCAGTACTTC,CATSPGGETQYF
TRBJ1-6,-,TRBV25-1,-,TGTGCCAGCAGTGAGGCAGGTGGTTCCTATAATTCACCCCTCCACTTT,CASSEAGGSYNSPLHF
TRBJ2-7,-,TRBV5-5,-,TGTGCCAGCAGCTTGTTACAAAGCTCCTACGAGCAGTACTTC,CASSLLQSSYEQYF
TRBJ1-1,-,TRBV6-6,-,TGTGCCAGCAGTTACTCGAAACTCAGGGACACTGAAGCTTTCTTT,CASSYSKLRDTEAFF
TRBJ1-2,TRBD1,TRBV9,-,TGTGCCAGCAGCGTCGAGGGACAGGGCGTCTATGGCTACACCTTC,CASSVEGQGVYGYTF
TRBJ1-2,TRBD1,TRBV2,-,TGTGCCAGCACGTGGACAGGGGAGGGCTACACCTTC,CASTWTGEGYTF
TRBJ2-5,TRBD2,TRBV6-1,-,TGTGCCAGCAGTGGGCCGGGGGGGACCCAGTACTTC,CASSGPGGTQYF
TRBJ2-1,TRBD2,TRBV19,few,TGTGCCAGTAGTACCCGTCTAGCGGGAGCCTACAATGAGCAGTTCTTC,CASSTRLAGAYNEQFF
TRBJ2-5,TRBD2,TRBV6-5,-,TGTGCCAGCAGTTCCGGGACTAGCGGGATACAAGAGACCCAGTACTTC,CASSSGTSGIQETQYF
TRBJ2-7,-,TRBV21-1,-,TGTGCCAGCAGCAAAGGTGGGACAGAGAACTACGAGCAGTACTTC,CASSKGGTENYEQYF
TRBJ2-7,-,TRBV7-3,-,TGTGCCAGCAGCCCCGGGGTGGGATCCTACGAGCAGTACTTC,CASSPGVGSYEQYF
TRBJ1-1,-,TRBV2,few,TGTGCCAGCAGTGTTGGCGGGTTCACTGAAGCTTTCTTT,CASSVGGFTEAFF
TRBJ2-2,TRBD1,TRBV6-5,-,TGTGCCAGCAGTTACTCGGGACAGGGGGCGATCGGGGAGCTGTTTTTT,CASSYSGQGAIGELFF
TRBJ2-7,TRBD1,TRBV4-1,once,TGCGCCAGCAGCCTCCTACGGACAGGGAAGTACGAGCAGTACTTC,CASSLLRTGKYEQYF
TRBJ1-5,-,TRBV4-1,-,TGCGCCAGCAGCCAAGCTGGGGTCGGGAGGAGTAATCAGCCCCAGCATTTT,CASSQAGVGRSNQPQHF
TRBJ2-1,-,TRBV6-5,once,TGTGCCAGCAGTTACGGTACTCAGGGCTGGAATGAGCAGTTCTTC,CASSYGTQGWNEQFF
TRBJ1-1,-,TRBV9,-,TGTGCCAGCAGCGTATCTCCAGGGGCTGAAGCTTTCTTT,CASSVSPGAEAFF
TRBJ2-1,TRBD2,TRBV5-1,few,TGCGCCAGCAGCTTGGTTTTTGCGGGAGGGACTTACAATGAGCAGTTCTTC,CASSLVFAGGTYNEQFF
TRBJ2-7,-,TRBV5-4,-,TGTGCCAGCAGCTTCTCCCAGTCCTACGAGCAGTACTTC,CASSFSQSYEQYF
TRBJ1-6,-,TRBV10-3,-,TGTGCCATCGGGAGGGGGGCTTTGAATTCACCCCTCCACTTT,CAIGRGALNSPLHF